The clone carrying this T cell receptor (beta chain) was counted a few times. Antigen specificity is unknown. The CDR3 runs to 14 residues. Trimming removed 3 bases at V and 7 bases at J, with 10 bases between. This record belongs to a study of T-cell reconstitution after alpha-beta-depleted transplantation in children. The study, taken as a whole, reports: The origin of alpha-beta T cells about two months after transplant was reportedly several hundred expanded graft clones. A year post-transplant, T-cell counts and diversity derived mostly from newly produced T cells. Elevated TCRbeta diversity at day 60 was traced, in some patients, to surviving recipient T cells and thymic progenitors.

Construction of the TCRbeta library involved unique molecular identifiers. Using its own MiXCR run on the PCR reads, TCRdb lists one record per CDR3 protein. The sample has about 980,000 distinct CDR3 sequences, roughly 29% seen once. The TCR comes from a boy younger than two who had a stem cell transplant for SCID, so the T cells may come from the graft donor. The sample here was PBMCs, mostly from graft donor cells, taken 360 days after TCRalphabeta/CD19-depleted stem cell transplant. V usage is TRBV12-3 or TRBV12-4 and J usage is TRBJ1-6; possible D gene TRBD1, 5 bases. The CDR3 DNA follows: TGTGCCAGCAGTTTGACAGTCGCCAATTCACCCCTCCACTTT. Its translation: CASSLTVANSPLHF.